Listed here are 17 T cell receptor beta chains from one sample, sequenced in a study of T cells in Graves' hyperthyroidism and ophthalmopathy. The source material, RNA transcripts, was used to amplify TCR beta CDR3 regions. In the first-round RT-PCR of the TCR CDR3, the HTBI primer set was used. Via MiXCR, TCRdb re-called the multiplex PCR reads, giving one row per CDR3 protein. The profile shows a few hundred thousand distinct CDR3 sequences, about a sixth of them singletons. The specimen sequenced was blood. The receptors here all came from a woman in her forties with Graves' ophthalmopathy.

The chain combines TRBV30 with TRBJ1-1; no reliable D call. The CDR3 covers 13 residues. Trimming left V 3 bases short and J 0 bases short, with 8 bases between. Looked up from germline, CDR1 is GTSNPN and CDR2 is SVGIG (reference sequence). CDR3: CAWRLGLNTEAFF. CDR3 sequence (DNA): TGTGCCTGGAGACTTGGCCTGAACACTGAAGCTTTCTTT.

Many counts were recorded for this clonotype. V and J are TRBV5-1 and TRBJ1-2; 11 nucleotides agree with TRBD1. The CDR3 totals 13 residues. Germline CDR1 SGHRS, CDR2 YFSETQ. V was clipped by 4 bases and J by 7 bases; unmatched bases: 3. CDR3 protein: CASSGGTGGGYTF. In nucleotides, the CDR3 is TGCGCCAGCAGCGGAGGGACAGGGGGTGGCTACACCTTC.

The chain carries TRBV7-9 and TRBJ1-4; possible D gene TRBD1, 5 bases. V was clipped by 6 bases and J by 12 bases, with 17 bases between them. The CDR3 length is 13 residues. The germline CDR1 and CDR2 sequences are SEHNR and FQNEAQ (reference sequence). CDR3 in amino acids: CASRGPLGGELFF. Written as DNA, the CDR3 is TGTGCCAGCAGGGGACCCCTGGGTGGTGAACTGTTTTTT. The entire variable domain, with the rest obtained from reference TRBV7-9 and TRBJ1-4, is as follows: DTGVSQNPRHKITKRGQNVTFRCDPISEHNRLYWYRQTLGQGPEFLTYFQNEAQLEKSRLLSDRFSAERPKGSFSTLEIQRTEQGDSAMYLCASRGPLGGELFFGSGTQLSVL.

The chain recombines TRBV20-1 with TRBJ2-2; D remains unclear. V was shortened by 3 bases and J by 6 bases, with 5 bases between the two germline ends. The CDR3 is made up of 11 amino acids. Per germline, CDR1 DFQATT and CDR2 SNEGSKA (reference sequence). CDR3 sequence reads: CSARVAGELFF. The CDR3 coding sequence is TGCAGTGCTAGGGTCGCCGGGGAGCTGTTTTTT.

In its sample, this clonotype was seen many times. The chain employs TRBV20-1 and TRBJ2-2; 11 nucleotides line up with TRBD2. Trimming removed 1 base from V and 6 bases from J; junction bases left unmatched: 10. The CDR3 loop spans 17 amino acids. Germline V lookup: CDR1 DFQATT, CDR2 SNEGSKA (reference sequence). CDR3 region: CSARGTSGRGVAGELFF. The CDR3 region has the DNA TGCAGTGCTAGAGGCACTAGCGGGAGAGGGGTGGCCGGGGAGCTGTTTTTT.

With regard to this clonotype: A single base separates this from a much larger clone, so it may be a read error. V usage is TRBV6-8 and J usage is TRBJ1-1, with D tentatively TRBD1 (5 bases). The CDR3 is 14 amino acids. Germline V gives CDR1 MNHGY, CDR2 SAAAGT. CDR3 residues: CTTSSGLTNTEAFF. The CDR3 DNA follows: TGTACCACCTCATCAGGGTTGACAAACACTGAAGCTTTCTTT.

The CDR3 nucleotides read TGTGCCAGCAGCTTAGCATCTGGGATTAGCTCCTACGAGCAGTACTTC. Protein product: CASSLASGISSYEQYF. The chain is built from TRBV7-9 and TRBJ2-7; D uncertain. The ends were cut back, 0 bases at V and 0 bases at J, with 12 bases in the middle. Germline V gene data show CDR1 as SEHNR and CDR2 as FQNEAQ (reference sequence). The CDR3 runs 16 residues.

This clonotype was recorded many times. J is TRBJ2-3 and V is TRBV2; D is possibly TRBD2 (5 bases). CDR1 is SNHLY, CDR2 FYNNEI, per germline. V was trimmed by 7 bases and J by 0 bases, leaving 11 bases between them. The CDR3 consists of 14 residues. This CDR3 is CASKRESSTDTQYF. Here the CDR3 DNA reads TGTGCCAGCAAGAGGGAATCTAGCACAGATACGCAGTATTTT.

The V and J genes are TRBV28 and TRBJ2-6, with D possibly matching TRBD2 (6 bases). The germline CDR1 and CDR2 sequences are MDHEN and SYDVKM. The CDR3 contains 16 residues. Trimming removed 4 bases from V and 1 base from J, with 11 bases in between. Here the CDR3 DNA reads TGTGCCAGCAGTTCCGCGGGGTGGTCTGGGGCCAACGTCCTGACTTTC. Its translation is CASSSAGWSGANVLTF.

This rearrangement joins TRBV9 to TRBJ2-1, with 8 bases identical to TRBD2. CDR1 is SGDLS, CDR2 YYNGEE, per germline. CDR3 length: 19 amino acids. V lost 0 bases, J lost 3 bases, and 14 bases stayed unmatched. This chain's CDR3 is CASSVDAQPGGGRYNEQFF. CDR3 nucleotide sequence: TGTGCCAGCAGCGTAGATGCCCAGCCGGGGGGGGGGCGCTACAATGAGCAGTTCTTC.

This sequence joins TRBV7-6 and TRBJ1-4; maybe TRBD1 (6 bases). The CDR3 has 16 amino acids. Germline CDR1 is SGHVS and CDR2 is FNYEAQ. V lost 3 bases, J lost 10 bases, and 21 bases lay in between. The CDR3 coding sequence is TGTGCCAGCAGCTTCGTAACCGGGACATCAGCTGGAAAACTGTTTTTT. It is translated as CASSFVTGTSAGKLFF. The full variable domain, its missing parts supplied by reference TRBV7-6 and TRBJ1-4, is GAGVSQSPRYKVTKRGQDVALRCDPISGHVSLYWYRQALGQGPEFLTYFNYEAQQDKSGLPNDRFSAERPEGSISTLTIQRTEQRDSAMYRCASSFVTGTSAGKLFFGSGTQLSVL.

This chain joins TRBV6-2 or TRBV6-3 and TRBJ2-7; no reliable D call. Looked up from germline, CDR1 is MNHEY and CDR2 is SVGEGT. V lost 0 bases and J lost 3, with 12 bases in between. The CDR3 consists of 15 residues. CDR3 sequence (DNA): TGTGCCAGCAGTTACTCAGGGTTGTCAGTCTACGAGCAGTACTTC. Translated: CASSYSGLSVYEQYF.

This clonotype was seen ten or more times. The CDR3 here is CAWRGQGTNTGELFF. The CDR3 nucleotides read TGTGCCTGGAGGGGGCAGGGTACGAACACCGGGGAGCTGTTTTTT. The rearrangement uses TRBV30 and TRBJ2-2; maybe TRBD1 (5 bases). Trimming stripped 3 bases from V and 0 bases from J, with 11 bases between. Germline CDR1 GTSNPN, CDR2 SVGIG (reference sequence). The CDR3 runs 15 residues. The complete variable domain, with remaining parts taken from reference TRBV30 and TRBJ2-2, reads SQTIHQWPATLVQPVGSPLSLECTVEGTSNPNLYWYRQAAGRGLQLLFYSVGIGQISSEVPQNLSASRPQDRQFILSSKKLLLSDSGFYLCAWRGQGTNTGELFFGEGSRLTVL.

This clonotype occurred a few times. The chain combines TRBV12-3 or TRBV12-4 with TRBJ2-5; possibly TRBD2 for D (7 bases). The CDR3 covers 15 residues. V was pared by 6 bases and J by 3 bases, with 17 bases between. This CDR3 reads CASSRGAGRKETQYF. Written as DNA, the CDR3 is TGTGCCAGCAGCCGGGGGGCGGGACGCAAAGAGACCCAGTACTTC.

J is TRBJ2-2 and V is TRBV12-3 or TRBV12-4; D is unclear. V lost 2 bases, J lost 7 bases, and 11 bases lay in between. CDR3 length: 14 residues. CDR3 bases: TGTGCCAGCAGTTTAAGTGTATCCGACGGGGAGCTGTTTTTT. Encoded protein: CASSLSVSDGELFF.

This clonotype showed up just a few times. The CDR3 bases are TGCAGCGCGGGCTTTAACACTGAAGCTTTCTTT. Its translation is CSAGFNTEAFF. The chain is built from TRBV29-1 and TRBJ1-1; D is unclear. Germline assignment: CDR1 SQVTM and CDR2 ANQGSEA. V was cut by 7 bases and J by 2 bases, with 8 bases left in between. This CDR3 has 11 amino acids.

The CDR3: CASRQRGVGTGHYGYTF. CDR3 in DNA: TGTGCCAGCAGGCAACGTGGGGTGGGGACCGGTCACTATGGCTACACCTTC. The rearrangement uses TRBV27 and TRBJ1-2, with D perhaps TRBD1 (5 bases). CDR1 is MNHEY and CDR2 is SMNVEV in the germline V gene (reference sequence). The CDR3 loop spans 17 amino acids. V was trimmed by 6 bases and J by 3 bases, leaving 23 bases between them.